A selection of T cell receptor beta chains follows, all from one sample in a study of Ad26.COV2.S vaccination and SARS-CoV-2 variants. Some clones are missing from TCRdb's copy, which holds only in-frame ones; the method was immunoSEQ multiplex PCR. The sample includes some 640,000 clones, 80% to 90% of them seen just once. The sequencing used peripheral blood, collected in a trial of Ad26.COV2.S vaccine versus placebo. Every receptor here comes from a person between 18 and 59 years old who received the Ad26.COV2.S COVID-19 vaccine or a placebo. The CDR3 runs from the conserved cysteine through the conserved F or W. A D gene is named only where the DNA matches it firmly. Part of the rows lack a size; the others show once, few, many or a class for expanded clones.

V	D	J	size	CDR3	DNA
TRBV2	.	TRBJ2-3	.	CASSGGAGDTQYF	TGTGCCAGCAGTGGAGGGGCAGGAGATACGCAGTATTTT
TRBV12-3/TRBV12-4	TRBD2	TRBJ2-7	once	CASRTGTSAEQYF	TGTGCCAGCAGAACCGGGACTAGCGCAGAGCAGTACTTC
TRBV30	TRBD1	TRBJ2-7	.	CAWSRQGTHEQYF	TGTGCCTGGAGTAGACAGGGAACCCACGAGCAGTACTTC
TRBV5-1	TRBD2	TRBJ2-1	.	CASSLERTSLGNEQFF	TGCGCCAGCAGCTTGGAACGGACTAGTTTAGGCAATGAGCAGTTCTTC
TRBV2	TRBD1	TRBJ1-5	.	CASSEAGGNQPQHF	TGTGCCAGCAGTGAGGCAGGGGGCAACCAGCCCCAGCATTTT
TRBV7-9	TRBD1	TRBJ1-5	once	CASSGGQGAQPQHF	TGTGCCAGCAGCGGGGGACAGGGGGCTCAGCCCCAGCATTTT
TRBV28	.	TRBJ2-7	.	CASSPGLHYEQYF	TGTGCCAGCAGTCCGGGACTTCACTACGAGCAGTACTTC
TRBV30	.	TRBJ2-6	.	CAWSDGQPSGANVLTF	TGTGCCTGGAGTGATGGACAGCCCTCTGGGGCCAACGTCCTGACTTTC
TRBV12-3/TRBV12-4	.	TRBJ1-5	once	CASRLGGTQHF	TGTGCCAGCAGGTTAGGGGGGACCCAGCATTTT
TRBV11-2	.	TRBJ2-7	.	CASSTLGNSYEQYF	TGTGCCAGCAGTACCTTGGGAAACTCCTACGAGCAGTACTTC
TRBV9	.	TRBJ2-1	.	CASSAQYNEQFF	TGTGCCAGCAGCGCCCAATACAATGAGCAGTTCTTC
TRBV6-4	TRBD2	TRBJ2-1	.	CASSATPGTSSEQFF	TGTGCCAGCAGTGCAACGCCAGGGACTAGCAGCGAGCAGTTCTTC
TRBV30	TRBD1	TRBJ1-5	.	CAWTPGTGGHQPQHF	TGTGCCTGGACCCCCGGGACAGGAGGACATCAGCCCCAGCATTTT
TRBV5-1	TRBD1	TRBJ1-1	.	CASSEGQGVVSEAFF	TGCGCCAGCAGCGAGGGACAGGGGGTGGTCTCTGAAGCTTTCTTT
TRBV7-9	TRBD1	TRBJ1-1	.	CASSLRGQTAFF	TGTGCCAGCAGCCTAAGGGGGCAGACGGCTTTCTTT
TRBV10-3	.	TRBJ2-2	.	CAISESGQSTTGELFF	TGTGCCATCAGTGAGTCGGGGCAGTCGACCACCGGGGAGCTGTTTTTT
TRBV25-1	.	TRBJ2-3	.	CASQFDTQYF	TGTGCCAGCCAGTTTGATACGCAGTATTTT
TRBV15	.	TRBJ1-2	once	CATSGNANYGYTF	TGTGCCACCTCCGGGAACGCTAACTATGGCTACACCTTC
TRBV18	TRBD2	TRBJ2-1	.	CASSPGGVSYNEQFF	TGTGCCAGCTCACCTGGGGGGGTCTCCTACAATGAGCAGTTCTTC
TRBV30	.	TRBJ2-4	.	CAWQQGYAKNIQYF	TGTGCCTGGCAACAGGGCTATGCCAAAAACATTCAGTACTTC
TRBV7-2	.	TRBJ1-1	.	CASSIQGADTEAFF	TGTGCCAGCAGCATACAGGGAGCTGACACTGAAGCTTTCTTT
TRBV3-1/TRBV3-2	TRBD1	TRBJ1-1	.	CASSLGTGALNTEAFF	TGTGCCAGCAGCCTGGGGACAGGGGCCCTGAACACTGAAGCTTTCTTT
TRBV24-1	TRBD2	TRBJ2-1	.	CATSDPGTSSYNEQFF	TGTGCCACCAGTGACCCAGGGACTAGCTCCTACAATGAGCAGTTCTTC
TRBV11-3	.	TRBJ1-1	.	CASSLWENTEAFF	TGTGCCAGCAGCTTGTGGGAGAACACTGAAGCTTTCTTT
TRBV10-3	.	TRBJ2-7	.	CAISEGGSYEQYF	TGTGCCATCAGTGAGGGCGGATCCTACGAGCAGTACTTC
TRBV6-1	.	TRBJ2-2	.	CASSDGEAGELFF	TGTGCCAGCAGTGACGGGGAGGCCGGGGAGCTGTTTTTT
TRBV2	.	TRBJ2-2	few	CASSEENTGELFF	TGTGCCAGCAGTGAGGAGAACACCGGGGAGCTGTTTTTT
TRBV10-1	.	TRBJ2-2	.	CASSAIRQVGELFF	TGCGCCAGCAGTGCTATCCGACAGGTCGGGGAGCTGTTTTTT
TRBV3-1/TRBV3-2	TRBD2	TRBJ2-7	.	CASSPGLAGGLDEQYF	TGTGCCAGCAGCCCAGGACTAGCGGGAGGTCTTGACGAGCAGTACTTC